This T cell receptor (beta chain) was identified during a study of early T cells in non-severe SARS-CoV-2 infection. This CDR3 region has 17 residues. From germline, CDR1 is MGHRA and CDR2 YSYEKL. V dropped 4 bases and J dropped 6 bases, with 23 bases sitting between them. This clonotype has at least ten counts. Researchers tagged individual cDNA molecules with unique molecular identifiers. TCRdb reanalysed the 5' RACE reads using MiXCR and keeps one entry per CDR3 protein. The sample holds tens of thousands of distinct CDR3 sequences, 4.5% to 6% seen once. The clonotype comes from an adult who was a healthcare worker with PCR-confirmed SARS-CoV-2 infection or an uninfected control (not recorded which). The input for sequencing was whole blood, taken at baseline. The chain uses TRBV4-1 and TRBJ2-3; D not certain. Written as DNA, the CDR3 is TGCGCCAGCAGCCGTTCTGAGGTCGTCGAGATCCAGGATACGCAGTATTTT. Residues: CASSRSEVVEIQDTQYF.